This T cell receptor (beta chain) was recorded in a study of CD8 T cells in ankylosing spondylitis. The study's findings and limits: Disease-linked clones displayed a CD8+ phenotype and appeared relatively rarely in peripheral blood.

MiXCR, applied by TCRdb to the 5' RACE reads, yields one record per CDR3 protein. This sample has 85,000 to 100,000 distinct CDR3 sequences, with around 9.4% found just once. The CDR3 runs 15 residues. From germline, CDR1 is SGHRS and CDR2 YFSETQ. Germline trimming cut 0 bases from V and 1 base from J; bases unmatched to any gene: 1. This clonotype was picked up many times. What it recognizes is unknown. This TCR derives from a male donor with ankylosing spondylitis or in good health (not recorded which). The chain joins TRBV5-1 to TRBJ2-3; 8 nucleotides align to TRBD2. Sequenced sample: blood, either unsorted or a sorted T cell fraction (not recorded which). CDR3 coding DNA: TGCGCCAGCAGCTTGGAACTAGCGGGCACAGATACGCAGTATTTT. It encodes CASSLELAGTDTQYF. The complete variable domain, with remaining parts taken from reference TRBV5-1 and TRBJ2-3, reads KAGVTQTPRYLIKTRGQQVTLSCSPISGHRSVSWYQQTPGQGLQFLFEYFSETQRNKGNFPGRFSGRQFSNSRSEMNVSTLELGDSALYLCASSLELAGTDTQYFGPGTRLTVL.